These T cell receptor beta chains were read from a single sample in a study of T cell responses to AZD1222 COVID-19 vaccine. The method was immunoSEQ multiplex PCR; TCRdb's version includes in-frame clones alone and lacks a portion of them. The sample has about 160,000 clones, 94% seen once. The sequencing used peripheral blood, collected on day 0 of AZD1222 vaccination. The origin of the receptors is an adult in good health. Both conserved end residues are part of each CDR3. D genes are given only for firm matches.

TRBV2,-,TRBJ1-5,CASSETVYSNQPQHF,TGTGCCAGCAGTGAAACAGTCTATAGCAATCAGCCCCAGCATTTT
TRBV6-2/TRBV6-3,TRBD1,TRBJ1-5,CASSWQGAGGRRTGQPQHF,TGTGCCAGCAGTTGGCAGGGCGCAGGGGGCCGAAGAACCGGGCAGCCCCAGCATTTT
TRBV5-4,-,TRBJ2-2,CASRLQGLGTGELFF,TGTGCCAGCAGACTACAGGGATTGGGCACCGGGGAGCTGTTTTTT
TRBV6-5,TRBD1,TRBJ1-2,CASSNQGAGFYGYTF,TGTGCCAGCAGTAATCAGGGGGCCGGGTTCTATGGCTACACCTTC
TRBV9,-,TRBJ2-3,CASSVLPGVKDTQYF,TGTGCCAGCAGCGTCCTCCCGGGGGTGAAAGATACGCAGTATTTT
TRBV10-3,TRBD2,TRBJ2-3,CAISESSHTLAGGTDTQYF,TGTGCCATCAGTGAGAGCTCACACACCCTAGCGGGGGGCACAGATACGCAGTATTTT
TRBV19,-,TRBJ1-1,CASSKPNTEAFF,TGTGCCAGTAGTAAGCCGAACACTGAAGCTTTCTTT
TRBV2,TRBD1,TRBJ1-5,CASSDPQGALENQPQHF,TGTGCCAGCAGTGACCCCCAGGGGGCCTTGGAGAATCAGCCCCAGCATTTT
TRBV19,TRBD1,TRBJ1-6,CASSWFGGTGSYNSPLHF,TGTGCCAGTAGTTGGTTTGGAGGGACAGGGAGCTATAATTCACCCCTCCACTTT
TRBV6-2/TRBV6-3,TRBD1,TRBJ1-2,CASSPDRKSYGYTF,TGTGCCAGCAGTCCGGACAGGAAAAGCTATGGCTACACCTTC